The 17 T cell receptor beta chains listed next were all sequenced from one sample in a study of metastatic and nonmetastatic thyroid tumors. MiXCR was used by TCRdb to re-call the PCR reads. Counted here are some 14,000 clones, 25% to 30% occurring once; the ten biggest clones make up around 9.9%. Patients had received no treatment of any kind before thyroid surgery. What was sequenced was tumor tissue. The receptor set was obtained from a female donor with papillary thyroid cancer or a benign thyroid nodule (not recorded which). Some clones in this sample may be carry-over from other donors' samples.

By sample fraction, this clone is medium-sized (0.01 to 0.1%). This chain uses TRBV27 with TRBJ2-3; 7 bases fit TRBD1. The length of the CDR3 is 15 residues. From germline, CDR1 is MNHEY and CDR2 SMNVEV (reference sequence). Trimming took 5 bases from V and 6 from J; bases not matched to a gene: 11. The CDR3 is CASSKNRGQVDTQYF. The CDR3 nucleotides read TGTGCCAGCAGTAAAAACAGGGGCCAGGTGGATACGCAGTATTTT.

This clone has a count of ten or more. An end of the junction does not agree with germline; a read error may underlie this. The chain carries TRBV2 and TRBJ2-5; 9 nucleotides agree with TRBD1. CDR3 length: 14 residues. Germline CDR1 and CDR2: SNHLY and FYNNEI. The DNA of the CDR3 is TGTGCCAGCAGTGAAGGGGACAGGGTTGGGACCCAGTGCTTC. It yields the protein CASSEGDRVGTQCF.

As concerns this clone: The junction does not match germline at one end; this may be a read error. Here the CDR3 reads CASSRAYSNYVYTF. DNA for the CDR3: TGTGCCAGCAGTCGTGCGTATTCTAACTATGTCTACACCTTC. The chain combines TRBV28 with TRBJ1-2; D is uncertain. The CDR3 spans 14 residues. Germline CDR1 reads MDHEN; CDR2 reads SYDVKM.

This clone was seen many times. The gene calls are TRBV3-1 and TRBJ1-5; possible D gene TRBD1, 6 bases. This CDR3 contains 18 residues. V was trimmed by 1 base and J by 6 bases, leaving 22 bases between them. Per germline, CDR1 LGHDT and CDR2 YNNKEL (reference sequence). In nucleotides, the CDR3 is TGTGCCAGCAGCCAAGGGGGGTCGCTACAGGGTTTGCGTCAGCCCCAGCATTTT. Protein: CASSQGGSLQGLRQPQHF.

By frequency in the sample, this clone is medium-sized. The chain uses TRBV6-5 and TRBJ1-5, with TRBD1 identical over 9 bases. Germline CDR1 is MNHEY and CDR2 is SVGAGI. The CDR3 covers 18 residues. J was trimmed by 0 bases and V by 6 bases; bases with no gene match: 12. Here the CDR3 DNA reads TGTGCCAGCAGCCACCGGGACAGGGAAATTTATAGCAATCAGCCCCAGCATTTT. It translates to CASSHRDREIYSNQPQHF.

This clone was counted only a few times. The chain couples TRBV10-1 to TRBJ2-7; unclear D gene. Germline loops: CDR1 WNHNN, CDR2 SYGVQD (reference sequence). Trimming removed 8 bases from V and 2 bases from J, with 10 bases in between. CDR3 length equals 12 residues. The DNA of the CDR3 is TGCGCCAGCCCTGACGCGGCCTACGAGCAGTACGTC. Translation gives CASPDAAYEQYV.

The DNA for the CDR3 is TGCAGTGCTATGGGGGCCTCCAGGGTTACCGGGGAGCTGTTTTTT. Translating gives CSAMGASRVTGELFF. The genes are TRBV20-1 and TRBJ2-2; TRBD1 is a possible D gene (6 bases). Trimming took 4 bases from V and 5 from J, leaving 17 bases between them. The germline V gene has CDR1 DFQATT and CDR2 SNEGSKA (reference sequence). This CDR3 region has 15 residues.

This clone is classed as medium-sized. The chain has TRBV6-1 and TRBJ1-5, with D maybe TRBD1 (6 bases). This CDR3 has 16 residues. With 1 base removed from V and 7 bases from J, the gap between germline ends came to 17 bases. CDR1 is MNHNS and CDR2 is SASEGT in the germline V gene. The CDR3 reads CASSEGGRGWGQPQHF. The CDR3 bases are TGTGCCAGCAGTGAAGGTGGCAGGGGATGGGGGCAGCCCCAGCATTTT.

The V call is TRBV6-1, the J call TRBJ2-7; D is possibly TRBD2 (5 bases). This CDR3 has 14 amino acids. V lost 7 bases, J lost 6 bases, and 19 bases lay in between. Germline V lookup: CDR1 MNHNS, CDR2 SASEGT. The CDR3 region is CASIKGRNRGEQYF. The CDR3 coding sequence is TGTGCCAGCATAAAGGGCAGGAATCGGGGCGAGCAGTACTTC.

In its sample, this clone is medium-sized. The CDR3 sequence is CASSQTGGIGNSPLHF. The DNA for the CDR3 is TGCGCCAGCAGCCAAACGGGGGGGATTGGGAATTCACCCCTCCACTTT. The V gene is TRBV4-1, the J gene TRBJ1-6; perhaps TRBD1 as D (5 bases). V lost 2 bases and J lost 7, with 15 bases in between. CDR1 is MGHRA, CDR2 YSYEKL, per germline. The CDR3 totals 16 residues.

The table lists this clone with a few counts. The chain has TRBV6-1 and TRBJ2-2; perhaps TRBD2 as D (5 bases). Looked up from germline, CDR1 is MNHNS and CDR2 is SASEGT. The CDR3 has 15 residues. The V gene lost 10 bases and the J gene lost 2 bases, with 17 bases spanning the gap. CDR3 sequence reads: CAIIPNGGNTGELFF. For the CDR3, the DNA is TGTGCCATCATCCCCAATGGAGGAAACACCGGGGAGCTGTTTTTT.

This chain connects TRBV6-1 to TRBJ1-2; weak D call: TRBD1 (6 bases). The CDR3 spans 15 residues. Germline CDR1 and CDR2: MNHNS and SASEGT. The V gene lost 3 bases and the J gene lost 8 bases, with 19 bases spanning the gap. This chain's CDR3 is CASSDPEQGAFGYTF. The CDR3 region has the DNA TGTGCCAGCAGTGACCCGGAACAGGGCGCATTCGGCTACACCTTC.

This clone was detected ten times or more. The chain couples TRBV19 to TRBJ2-7, with 11 bases fitting TRBD2. Per germline, CDR1 LNHDA and CDR2 SQIVND (reference sequence). The CDR3 is 16 residues long. V shed 6 bases and J 1 base; nucleotides not matched to a gene: 8. CDR3 sequence (DNA): TGTGCCAGTAGCCATTGGGCTAGCGGGAGGTCCTACGAGCAGTACTTC. This gives the protein CASSHWASGRSYEQYF.

This clone is labeled medium-sized. The V and J genes are TRBV11-2 and TRBJ2-6, with D possibly TRBD2 on 5 matching bases. The CDR3 totals 15 residues. The germline V gene encodes CDR1 SGHAT and CDR2 FQNNGV. V was pared by 2 bases and J by 4 bases, with 9 bases between. In DNA, the CDR3 is TGTGCCAGCAGCTTAACCGGGGTCGGGGCCAACGTCCTGACTTTC. It encodes CASSLTGVGANVLTF.

This clone has ten or more counts. The chain joins TRBV7-2 to TRBJ2-5; 7 nucleotides agree with TRBD2. The J segment lost 5 bases and the V segment lost 5 bases, leaving 14 bases of the junction unmatched. CDR3 length: 16 residues. Germline V gene lookup returns CDR1 SGHTA and CDR2 FQGNSA. DNA of the CDR3: TGTGCCAGCAGCCCACCTCCACGGACTAGTTTCGAGACCCAGTACTTC. This translates into CASSPPPRTSFETQYF.

This clone came up many times. Given a much more abundant clone one base away, this may be a read error. J is TRBJ2-1 and V is TRBV28; D not resolved. This CDR3 contains 12 residues. The V gene's germline CDR1 is MDHEN and CDR2 SYDVKM. The V and J ends lost 4 bases and 12 bases respectively, with 13 bases between them. DNA of the CDR3: TGTGCCAGCAGTTCCCTCCCCTATGGGCAGTTCTTC. Protein: CASSSLPYGQFF.

This clone is medium-sized. This same CDR3 is encoded by further DNA sequences in the sample. This sequence joins TRBV12-3 or TRBV12-4 and TRBJ2-3, with D tentatively TRBD2 (5 bases). Trimming pared 6 bases from V and 4 bases from J, leaving 14 bases between. The CDR3 runs 14 residues. The CDR3 spells CASRAAGGADTQYF. CDR3 nucleotide sequence: TGTGCCAGCAGGGCGGCGGGCGGCGCAGATACGCAGTATTTT.